A selection of T cell receptor beta chains follows, all from one sample in a study of cytomegalovirus exposure and HLA in healthy donors. The method was immunoSEQ multiplex PCR; TCRdb's version includes in-frame clones alone and lacks a portion of them. The repertoire holds some 160,000 clones, about 77% seen once, with around 2.5% in the top ten. Material for sequencing was PBMCs. The receptors were sampled from a man aged 55-75 years in good health and CMV-seronegative. CDR3s include the opening cysteine and the closing phenylalanine or tryptophan.

V gene	J gene	CDR3 protein
TRBV10-3	TRBJ1-1	CAISGSGQADTEAFF
TRBV6-4	TRBJ1-2	CASSDPRLINYGYTF
TRBV9	TRBJ2-2	CASSVGSITGELFF
TRBV27	TRBJ1-5	CASSRTTGAPQHF
TRBV2	TRBJ1-5	CASRRDNINQPQNF
TRBV5-4	TRBJ2-2	CASRRDRGLTGELFF
TRBV6-1	TRBJ2-5	CASSLETQYF
TRBV11-2	TRBJ2-7	CASSFQTGGYEQYF
TRBV18	TRBJ1-1	CASSPLTGRRTEAFF
TRBV9	TRBJ2-6	CATASGANVLTF
TRBV5-5	TRBJ2-1	CASSLGQGLSYNEQFF
TRBV28	TRBJ1-4	CASSSTGVNEKLFF
TRBV10-2	TRBJ2-7	CASRVGTGQGGLAPYEQYF
TRBV5-4	TRBJ2-1	CASSPGTRGMNEQFF
TRBV5-1	TRBJ2-3	CASSLGGGGRTDTQYF
TRBV7-6	TRBJ2-5	CASSLDSPLPYF
TRBV30	TRBJ2-5	CAWTQGARSQETQYF
TRBV28	TRBJ1-5	CCTRVTNQPQHF
TRBV6-4	TRBJ2-1	CASSQAGGNYNEQFF
TRBV5-8	TRBJ1-2	CASSRRGFNYGYTF
TRBV6-5	TRBJ2-1	CASSRDIYNEQFF
TRBV7-3	TRBJ1-2	CASSLAVNYGYTF
TRBV6-5	TRBJ1-2	CASSRGGNYGYTF
TRBV6-1	TRBJ2-7	CASSPGLAGVNEQYF
TRBV5-1	TRBJ1-6	CASSPGTVDSPLHF
TRBV11-2	TRBJ2-3	CASSLTAGGADTQYF
TRBV5-6	TRBJ2-2	CASSLRQVVTGELFF
TRBV7-9	TRBJ1-5	CASSLGGGGGNQPQHF
TRBV19	TRBJ1-1	CASSSDRGRTEAFF
TRBV2	TRBJ2-7	CASTPGQGFNEQYF
TRBV7-2	TRBJ2-7	CASTLDFTGEQYF
TRBV25-1	TRBJ2-7	CASSGQTGGAPEQYF
TRBV10-1	TRBJ2-1	CASSEVPGSSYNEQFF
TRBV11-1	TRBJ2-2	CASSLPVGGANTGELFF
TRBV6-5	TRBJ2-2	CASSYWGRGGELFF
TRBV9	TRBJ2-7	CASSPQQGGYEQYF
TRBV14	TRBJ2-2	CASSPLAWGSGTGELFF
TRBV5-1	TRBJ1-1	CASRVGAENTEAFF
TRBV14	TRBJ2-1	CASSQGNLAGGPWNEQFF
TRBV9	TRBJ1-1	CASSLGQGRNTEAFF
TRBV4-1	TRBJ2-3	CASSRPGADTQYF
TRBV30	TRBJ2-2	CAWSGGRADTGELFF
TRBV28	TRBJ2-1	CASSQGGGGPYNEQFF
TRBV7-2	TRBJ2-5	CASSSRAPTSGRAEETQYF
TRBV14	TRBJ2-1	CASSQTGENEQFF
TRBV6-5	TRBJ1-6	CASSFRQGRNSPLHF
TRBV5-4	TRBJ1-2	CASSGSPDRTPYGYTF
TRBV2	TRBJ1-5	CASSEAGQGAQPQHF
TRBV7-9	TRBJ2-3	CASSPADTQYF
TRBV5-1	TRBJ1-6	CASSLGTASSYNSPLHF
TRBV7-2	TRBJ2-1	CASSFLQVGVEQFF
TRBV19	TRBJ2-2	CASTRLAGGVKNTGELFF
TRBV6-1	TRBJ1-3	CGSEESSGNTIYF